This TCR beta chain was recorded in a study of blood T cell repertoires in COVID-19. Overall study context: Donors in the United States, Italy and Spain gave samples during acute or convalescent COVID-19.

The CDR3 sequence is 11 residues long. V lost 4 bases to trimming and J lost 2 bases, with 4 bases between them. Germline V gene data show CDR1 as DFQATT and CDR2 as SNEGSKA (reference sequence). Original handling: The assay estimated nucleated cells by amplifying reference gene primers. Here immunoSEQ multiplex PCR was the method, and the copy in TCRdb shows in-frame clones only, minus some. Clonal size and the V and J genes are those of that table, whereas D and trimming came from the DNA. The sample holds roughly 280,000 clones, 80% to 90% seen once. This receptor was identified in an older woman with acute or convalescent COVID-19. The rearrangement uses TRBV20-1 and TRBJ2-3; D is ambiguous. Input material: peripheral blood. This CDR3 reads CSAIFTDTQYF. CDR3 DNA: TGCAGTGCTATCTTCACAGATACGCAGTATTTT.